A selection of T cell receptor beta chains follows, all from one sample in a study of molecular identifiers for immune sequencing clone quantification. TCRdb recomputed calls from the PCR reads with MiXCR, one row per CDR3 protein. The table shows about 510,000 distinct CDR3 sequences, with roughly 23% occurring only once. The sample was naive CD8+ T cells from blood, with Jurkat cell RNA spiked in. The receptor source for this set is a human donor in good health. Some libraries in this study had Jurkat cell RNA spiked in. Each CDR3 is given with its conserved first and last residue. D genes are given only for firm matches. Rows give clone size only sometimes, using once, few, many, or a class for an expanded clone.

j_call: TRBJ2-7; v_call: TRBV7-9; d_call: TRBD2; clone_size: NA; cdr3_aa: CASGLAISGGARYEQYF; cdr3_nt: TGTGCCAGCGGCTTAGCGATCAGCGGGGGGGCGCGGTACGAGCAGTACTTC
j_call: TRBJ2-3; v_call: TRBV5-1; d_call: TRBD1; clone_size: few; cdr3_aa: CASSNDRGHSDTQYF; cdr3_nt: TGCGCCAGCAGCAACGACAGGGGGCACTCAGATACGCAGTATTTT
j_call: TRBJ2-1; v_call: TRBV4-1; d_call: TRBD1; clone_size: few; cdr3_aa: CASSDRGPYNEQFF; cdr3_nt: TGCGCCAGCAGCGACAGGGGCCCTTACAATGAGCAGTTCTTC
j_call: TRBJ2-1; v_call: TRBV5-1; d_call: TRBD2; clone_size: few; cdr3_aa: CASSLAERGYNEQFF; cdr3_nt: TGCGCCAGCAGCTTGGCGGAGCGGGGGTACAATGAGCAGTTCTTC
j_call: TRBJ2-5; v_call: TRBV5-1; d_call: NA; clone_size: many; cdr3_aa: CASSLAQPYQETQYF; cdr3_nt: TGCGCCAGCAGCTTGGCTCAGCCGTACCAAGAGACCCAGTACTTC
j_call: TRBJ2-7; v_call: TRBV4-1; d_call: NA; clone_size: many; cdr3_aa: CASSPSVAGEQYF; cdr3_nt: TGCGCCAGCAGCCCCTCGGTGGCTGGCGAGCAGTACTTC
j_call: TRBJ2-5; v_call: TRBV24-1; d_call: NA; clone_size: many; cdr3_aa: CATSDFQETQYF; cdr3_nt: TGTGCCACCAGTGATTTTCAAGAGACCCAGTACTTC
j_call: TRBJ1-5; v_call: TRBV27; d_call: NA; clone_size: many; cdr3_aa: CASSPRLFNPSNQPQHF; cdr3_nt: TGTGCCAGCAGTCCCAGACTTTTCAACCCTAGCAATCAGCCCCAGCATTTT
j_call: TRBJ1-1; v_call: TRBV20-1; d_call: TRBD1; clone_size: many; cdr3_aa: CSARGMTGGTEAFF; cdr3_nt: TGCAGTGCTAGAGGCATGACAGGGGGCACTGAAGCTTTCTTT
j_call: TRBJ2-5; v_call: TRBV12-3/TRBV12-4; d_call: NA; clone_size: few; cdr3_aa: CASSFPPAGSPQGTQYF; cdr3_nt: TGTGCCAGCAGTTTCCCACCCGCAGGGAGTCCCCAAGGGACCCAGTACTTC
j_call: TRBJ2-2; v_call: TRBV15; d_call: NA; clone_size: NA; cdr3_aa: CATSRAPGFPGELVF; cdr3_nt: TGTGCCACCAGCAGAGCTCCAGGGTTCCCCGGGGAGCTGGTTTTT
j_call: TRBJ2-3; v_call: TRBV6-2/TRBV6-3; d_call: NA; clone_size: few; cdr3_aa: CASSYSDDKTDTQYF; cdr3_nt: TGTGCCAGCAGTTACTCGGACGATAAAACAGATACGCAGTATTTT
j_call: TRBJ2-3; v_call: TRBV19; d_call: NA; clone_size: NA; cdr3_aa: CASSIWSVGPTDTQYF; cdr3_nt: TGTGCCAGTAGTATATGGTCCGTCGGGCCCACAGATACGCAGTATTTT
j_call: TRBJ2-3; v_call: TRBV6-6; d_call: TRBD2; clone_size: NA; cdr3_aa: CASRGWTSGSDTQYF; cdr3_nt: TGTGCCAGCAGGGGGTGGACTAGCGGGAGTGATACGCAGTATTTT
j_call: TRBJ2-7; v_call: TRBV20-1; d_call: NA; clone_size: NA; cdr3_aa: CSARPDGSAYEQYF; cdr3_nt: TGCAGTGCTAGACCAGACGGGTCGGCATACGAGCAGTACTTC
j_call: TRBJ1-5; v_call: TRBV6-2/TRBV6-3; d_call: TRBD1; clone_size: many; cdr3_aa: CASSLGQGAQPQHF; cdr3_nt: TGTGCCAGCAGTTTGGGTCAGGGGGCGCAGCCCCAGCATTTT
j_call: TRBJ2-7; v_call: TRBV29-1; d_call: NA; clone_size: NA; cdr3_aa: CSVEGPGFYEQYF; cdr3_nt: TGCAGCGTTGAAGGGCCAGGGTTCTACGAGCAGTACTTC
j_call: TRBJ2-3; v_call: TRBV9; d_call: NA; clone_size: few; cdr3_aa: CASSWVGGGTDTQYF; cdr3_nt: TGTGCCAGCTCGTGGGTCGGGGGCGGGACAGATACGCAGTATTTT
j_call: TRBJ2-7; v_call: TRBV12-3/TRBV12-4; d_call: TRBD1; clone_size: few; cdr3_aa: CASSYRGRWEQYF; cdr3_nt: TGTGCCAGCAGTTACAGGGGGCGCTGGGAGCAGTACTTC
j_call: TRBJ2-7; v_call: TRBV4-3; d_call: TRBD1; clone_size: many; cdr3_aa: CASSQDARDRNYEQYF; cdr3_nt: TGCGCCAGCAGCCAAGATGCTCGGGACAGGAACTACGAGCAGTACTTC
j_call: TRBJ2-3; v_call: TRBV6-2/TRBV6-3; d_call: NA; clone_size: many; cdr3_aa: CASSSYPGTLVLTDTQYF; cdr3_nt: TGTGCCAGCAGTTCCTACCCCGGGACCCTCGTGTTGACAGATACGCAGTATTTT
j_call: TRBJ2-4; v_call: TRBV6-2/TRBV6-3; d_call: NA; clone_size: once; cdr3_aa: CASSYSGGAVSIQYF; cdr3_nt: TGTGCCAGCAGTTACTCAGGAGGGGCTGTGAGCATTCAGTACTTC
j_call: TRBJ2-3; v_call: TRBV4-1; d_call: TRBD2; clone_size: many; cdr3_aa: CASSQGGTSGGEGTDTQYF; cdr3_nt: TGCGCCAGCAGCCAAGGTGGGACTAGCGGGGGGGAAGGCACAGATACGCAGTATTTT
j_call: TRBJ2-7; v_call: TRBV27; d_call: NA; clone_size: many; cdr3_aa: CASSRISGDEQYF; cdr3_nt: TGTGCCAGCAGTCGCATCTCGGGCGACGAGCAGTACTTC
j_call: TRBJ2-2; v_call: TRBV30; d_call: NA; clone_size: NA; cdr3_aa: CAWSVGVGRELFF; cdr3_nt: TGTGCCTGGAGTGTAGGGGTAGGGCGGGAGCTGTTTTTT
j_call: TRBJ2-2; v_call: TRBV4-2; d_call: NA; clone_size: NA; cdr3_aa: CASSQEYQMNTGELFF; cdr3_nt: TGTGCCAGCAGCCAAGAGTATCAGATGAACACCGGGGAGCTGTTTTTT
j_call: TRBJ1-4; v_call: TRBV24-1; d_call: NA; clone_size: many; cdr3_aa: CATSVPGRASNEKLFF; cdr3_nt: TGTGCCACCAGTGTCCCGGGCAGGGCGTCTAATGAAAAACTGTTTTTT
j_call: TRBJ1-3; v_call: TRBV4-1; d_call: NA; clone_size: few; cdr3_aa: CASSQDLSEGNTIYF; cdr3_nt: TGCGCCAGCAGCCAAGATCTATCCGAAGGAAACACCATATATTTT
j_call: TRBJ2-7; v_call: TRBV28; d_call: TRBD2; clone_size: NA; cdr3_aa: CASSLSIGLAASYEQYF; cdr3_nt: TGTGCCAGCAGTTTATCTATCGGACTAGCGGCCTCCTACGAGCAGTACTTC
j_call: TRBJ2-3; v_call: TRBV4-3; d_call: TRBD1; clone_size: NA; cdr3_aa: CASSQRQGTTDTQYF; cdr3_nt: TGCGCCAGCAGCCAACGACAGGGGACGACAGATACGCAGTATTTT